This is a list of T cell receptor beta chains from one sample in a study of T cell responses to AZD1222 COVID-19 vaccine. Assay used: immunoSEQ multiplex PCR; TCRdb lists only in-frame clones, some missing. The data show some 130,000 clones, about 90% seen once. The starting material was peripheral blood, obtained on day 0 of MenACWY control vaccination. These receptor sequences come from an adult in good health. CDR3s include the opening cysteine and the closing phenylalanine or tryptophan. A D gene is named only where the DNA matches it firmly. Some rows have no size entry. The others give once, few or many, or a class for an expanded clone.

d_gene | j_gene | abundance | v_gene | CDR3nt | CDR3aa
NA | TRBJ1-1 | NA | TRBV5-6 | TGTGCCAGCAGCCTGGAAGTCCTGGACGGAGCACCGAACACTGAAGCTTTCTTT | CASSLEVLDGAPNTEAFF
TRBD1 | TRBJ1-3 | NA | TRBV5-1 | TGCGCCAGCAGTCAATCTCCCGGGACAGGGGGGGGAAACACCATATATTTT | CASSQSPGTGGGNTIYF
NA | TRBJ2-7 | NA | TRBV27 | TGTGCCAGCAGAGGGGCCAGGGGAGCAACGACGAGCTCCTACGAGCAGTACTTC | CASRGARGATTSSYEQYF
NA | TRBJ2-1 | NA | TRBV5-5 | TGTGCCAGCAGCTCTACAGGGTGGTCCTACAATGAGCAGTTCTTC | CASSSTGWSYNEQFF
NA | TRBJ2-2 | NA | TRBV28 | TGTGCCAGCAGTTTGGGCGGGATGAACACCGGGGAGCTGTTTTTT | CASSLGGMNTGELFF
NA | TRBJ2-1 | NA | TRBV11-2 | TGTGCCAGCAGCCTCGGGAACCCCATCTACAATGAGCAGTTCTTC | CASSLGNPIYNEQFF
NA | TRBJ1-1 | NA | TRBV30 | TGTGCCTGGACCGGGACCTCTGTAGTCTGGTCACTTGAAGCTTTCTTT | CAWTGTSVVWSLEAFF
NA | TRBJ2-7 | NA | TRBV5-4 | TGTGCCAGCAGCTTAGGAGGGGGCAGCTACGAGCAGTACTTC | CASSLGGGSYEQYF
TRBD2 | TRBJ2-7 | NA | TRBV4-2 | TGTGCCAGCAGCCAAGTACTAGCGGGGAGGGTTTACGAGCAGTACTTC | CASSQVLAGRVYEQYF
NA | TRBJ2-3 | NA | TRBV24-1 | TGTGCCACCAGTGATTTCGGGGGAGCAACAGATACGCAGTATTTT | CATSDFGGATDTQYF
NA | TRBJ1-1 | NA | TRBV27 | TGTGCCAGCAGAGACCCGAACACTGAAGCTTTCTTT | CASRDPNTEAFF
NA | TRBJ2-4 | NA | TRBV5-4 | TGTGCCAGCAGCTTAGGAACCATCGACAAAAACATTCAGTACTTC | CASSLGTIDKNIQYF
TRBD1 | TRBJ1-2 | NA | TRBV14 | TGTGCCAGCAGCGGGACAGTAAACTATGGCTACACCTTC | CASSGTVNYGYTF
NA | TRBJ1-4 | NA | TRBV6-6 | TGTGCCAGCAGTTACAGGGCTGAAAAACTGTTTTTT | CASSYRAEKLFF
NA | TRBJ1-1 | NA | TRBV15 | TGTGCCACCAGCAGAGATGGGAGCACTGAAGCTTTCTTT | CATSRDGSTEAFF
TRBD2 | TRBJ2-1 | NA | TRBV15 | TGTGCCACCAACGACGGGAGGGGGAATGAGCAGTTCTTC | CATNDGRGNEQFF
NA | TRBJ2-5 | NA | TRBV19 | TGTGCCAGTAGTGCCACAGGAATACAAGAGACCCAGTACTTC | CASSATGIQETQYF
NA | TRBJ1-2 | NA | TRBV28 | TGTGCCAGCAGTTTAGTCAGGGGTTTGCATGGCTACACCTTC | CASSLVRGLHGYTF
NA | TRBJ2-3 | NA | TRBV5-4 | TGTGCCAGCAGCCACGGGGCCCAGCGGACCACAGATACGCAGTATTTT | CASSHGAQRTTDTQYF
TRBD2 | TRBJ2-5 | NA | TRBV2 | TGTGCCAGCCGGACTAGCTTGGGCCAAGAGACCCAGTACTTC | CASRTSLGQETQYF
TRBD2 | TRBJ2-5 | NA | TRBV14 | TGTGCCAGCAGCCAAGAATCACTAGCGGGTTCGACCCAGTACTTC | CASSQESLAGSTQYF
TRBD1 | TRBJ2-2 | NA | TRBV19 | TGTGCCAGTAGTTTTAGCCGGGACAGGGTCGGGACCGGGGAGCTGTTTTTT | CASSFSRDRVGTGELFF
NA | TRBJ1-6 | NA | TRBV21-1 | TGTGCCAGCAGCAAAGCGCTTTGGGGCAGATATAATTCACCCCTCCACTTT | CASSKALWGRYNSPLHF
TRBD2 | TRBJ2-7 | NA | TRBV7-6 | TGTGCCAGCAGCTTGACGGGAGGGGGTTACGCGGCGTCCTACGAGCAGTACTTC | CASSLTGGGYAASYEQYF
NA | TRBJ1-4 | NA | TRBV30 | TGTGCCTGGGGGGCACTAGCAACTAATGAAAAACTGTTTTTT | CAWGALATNEKLFF
TRBD1 | TRBJ2-2 | NA | TRBV19 | TGTGCCAGTAGTAGTAAGACAGGGTCCGGGGAGCTGTTTTTT | CASSSKTGSGELFF
TRBD1 | TRBJ1-2 | few | TRBV7-9 | TGTGCCAGCAGCTCCGTCGACAGGGATGGGGTTATATTTGGCTACACCTTC | CASSSVDRDGVIFGYTF
NA | TRBJ2-7 | NA | TRBV19 | TGTGCCAGTAGTACCGACCGGGGGTCCTACGAGCAGTACTTC | CASSTDRGSYEQYF
TRBD2 | TRBJ2-3 | NA | TRBV7-7 | TGTGCTAGCAGACCTGGACTAGCGGGAGATACGCAGTATTTT | CASRPGLAGDTQYF
NA | TRBJ1-6 | NA | TRBV28 | TGTGCCAGCACCAGCCCCGCGCAGGGAACATCACCCCTCCACTTT | CASTSPAQGTSPLHF
NA | TRBJ2-4 | NA | TRBV29-1 | TGCAGCGTAGCGGAGGGGAAAAACATTCAGTACTTC | CSVAEGKNIQYF
NA | TRBJ1-2 | NA | TRBV6-4 | TGTGCCAGCAGTGACAACGGGGGCGCGGCGTTTGGCTACACCTTC | CASSDNGGAAFGYTF
TRBD1 | TRBJ2-5 | NA | TRBV5-6 | TGTGCCAGCAGCACGGGACAGTGGGGAGAGACCCAGTACTTC | CASSTGQWGETQYF
TRBD2 | TRBJ2-7 | NA | TRBV28 | TGTGCCAGCAGCCGGGGCGGCGGGAGCTACCACGAGCAGTACTTC | CASSRGGGSYHEQYF
NA | TRBJ2-7 | NA | TRBV12-3/TRBV12-4 | TGTGCCAGCAGTTTTTTGCAGTCCTACGAGCAGTACTTC | CASSFLQSYEQYF
TRBD1 | TRBJ1-2 | NA | TRBV6-6 | TGTGCCACCCGACCGGGACAGGGCGGTTTGGACTATGGCTACACCTTC | CATRPGQGGLDYGYTF
NA | TRBJ2-1 | NA | TRBV6-5 | TGTGCCAGCAGTTATGTGGGGGGCACCTACAATGAGCAGTTCTTC | CASSYVGGTYNEQFF
NA | TRBJ1-1 | NA | TRBV30 | TGTGCCTGGAGTGTTGGCACTGAAGCTTTCTTT | CAWSVGTEAFF
TRBD1 | TRBJ2-4 | NA | TRBV5-4 | TGTGCCAGCAGCCCAAAACAGGGGGCGCGTTCCAAAAACATTCAGTACTTC | CASSPKQGARSKNIQYF
TRBD1 | TRBJ2-1 | NA | TRBV3-1/TRBV3-2 | TGTGCCAGCAGCCAATCGACAGGGAGCAATGAGCAGTTCTTC | CASSQSTGSNEQFF
NA | TRBJ2-7 | NA | TRBV5-5 | TGTGCCAGCAGCTTTATAGCGGCTTATTACGAGCAGTACTTC | CASSFIAAYYEQYF
NA | TRBJ1-1 | NA | TRBV3-1/TRBV3-2 | TGTGCCAGCAGCCTCCCGGCTTCGGGCGCTGAAGCTTTCTTT | CASSLPASGAEAFF
NA | TRBJ1-3 | NA | TRBV9 | TGTGCCAGCAGTCCTGATACCCGGACGGGCTCTGGAAACACCATATATTTT | CASSPDTRTGSGNTIYF
NA | TRBJ2-5 | NA | TRBV30 | TGTGCCTGGGGGGGATTGGGTCAAGAGACCCAGTACTTC | CAWGGLGQETQYF
NA | TRBJ1-6 | NA | TRBV11-2 | TGTGCCAGCAGCTTAGAGGGCGGGGCGTATAATTCACCCCTCCACTTT | CASSLEGGAYNSPLHF
TRBD2 | TRBJ2-3 | NA | TRBV27 | TGTGCCAGCAGTCTAGGACTAGCGGGAGGGTCGCTGACAGATACGCAGTATTTT | CASSLGLAGGSLTDTQYF